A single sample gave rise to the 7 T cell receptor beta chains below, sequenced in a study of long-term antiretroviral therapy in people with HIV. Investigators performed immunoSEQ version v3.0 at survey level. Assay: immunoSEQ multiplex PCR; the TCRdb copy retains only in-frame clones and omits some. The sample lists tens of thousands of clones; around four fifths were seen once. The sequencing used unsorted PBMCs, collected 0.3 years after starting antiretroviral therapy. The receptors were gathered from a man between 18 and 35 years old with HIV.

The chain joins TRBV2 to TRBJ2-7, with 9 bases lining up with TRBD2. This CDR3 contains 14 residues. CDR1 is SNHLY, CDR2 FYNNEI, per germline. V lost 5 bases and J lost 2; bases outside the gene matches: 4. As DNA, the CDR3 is TGTGCCAGCAGTTATCAGCGGGAGGCCTACGAGCAGTACTTC. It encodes CASSYQREAYEQYF.

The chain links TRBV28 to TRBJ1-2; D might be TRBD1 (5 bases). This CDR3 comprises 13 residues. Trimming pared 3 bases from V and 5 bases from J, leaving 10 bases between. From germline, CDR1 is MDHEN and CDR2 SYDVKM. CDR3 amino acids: CASSFEGSYGYTF. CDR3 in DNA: TGTGCCAGCAGTTTTGAGGGGTCGTATGGCTACACCTTC.

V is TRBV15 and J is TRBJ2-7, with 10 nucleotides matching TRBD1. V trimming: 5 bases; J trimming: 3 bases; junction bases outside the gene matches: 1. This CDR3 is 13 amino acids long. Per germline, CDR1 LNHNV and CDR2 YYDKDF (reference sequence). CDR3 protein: CATSGDRGYEQYF. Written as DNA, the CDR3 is TGTGCCACCAGCGGGGACAGGGGCTACGAGCAGTACTTC.

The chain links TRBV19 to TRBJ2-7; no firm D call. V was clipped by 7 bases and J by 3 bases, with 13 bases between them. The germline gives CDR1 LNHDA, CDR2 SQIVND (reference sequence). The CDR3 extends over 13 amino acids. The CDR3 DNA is TGTGCCAGTACTGAAGGGAAATTCTACGAGCAGTACTTC. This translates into CASTEGKFYEQYF.

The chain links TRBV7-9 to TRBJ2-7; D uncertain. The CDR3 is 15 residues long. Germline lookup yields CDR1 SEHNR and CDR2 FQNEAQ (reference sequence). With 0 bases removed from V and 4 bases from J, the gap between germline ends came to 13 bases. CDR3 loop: CASSLAYEVRYEQYF. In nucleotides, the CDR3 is TGTGCCAGCAGCTTAGCATACGAGGTCCGGTACGAGCAGTACTTC.

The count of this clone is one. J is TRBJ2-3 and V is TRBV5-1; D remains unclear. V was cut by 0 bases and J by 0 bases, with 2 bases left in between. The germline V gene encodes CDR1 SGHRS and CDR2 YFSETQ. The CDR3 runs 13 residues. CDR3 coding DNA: TGCGCCAGCAGCTTGGAGAGCACAGATACGCAGTATTTT. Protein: CASSLESTDTQYF.

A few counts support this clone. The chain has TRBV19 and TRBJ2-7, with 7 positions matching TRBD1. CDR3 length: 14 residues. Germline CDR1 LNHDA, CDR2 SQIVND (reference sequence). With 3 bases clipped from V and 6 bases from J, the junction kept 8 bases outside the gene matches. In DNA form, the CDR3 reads TGTGCCAGTAGTATTGGTCAGGGGGAATTCGAGCAGTACTTC. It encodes CASSIGQGEFEQYF.